These 28 T cell receptor beta chains were all obtained from the same sample, sequenced in a study of shared clonotypes between healthy human individuals. Sequenced by immunoSEQ multiplex PCR; TCRdb stores in-frame clones only, minus some. The sample contains around 700,000 clones, under 95% of which appear only once. CD45RO-negative, CCR7-selected cells formed the naive CD8 fraction, which excluded terminally differentiated effector memory CD45RA+ cells. The material sequenced was naive CD8+ T cells sorted from blood. All receptors derive from a man aged 25-40 years in good health.

The chain employs TRBV5-4 and TRBJ1-4; D unclear. The germline CDR1 and CDR2 sequences are SGHNT and YYREEE (reference sequence). The V end was cut by 3 bases, the J end by 7 bases, with 7 bases between. The CDR3 length is 12 residues. The CDR3 region is CASSSTSEKLFF. The CDR3 DNA reads TGTGCCAGCAGCTCCACTTCTGAAAAACTGTTTTTT. Full variable domain (outside the CDR3, taken from reference TRBV5-4 and TRBJ1-4): ETGVTQSPTHLIKTRGQQVTLRCSSQSGHNTVSWYQQALGQGPQFIFQYYREEENGRGNFPPRFSGLQFPNYSSELNVNALELDDSALYLCASSSTSEKLFFGSGTQLSVL.

The gene calls are TRBV29-1 and TRBJ1-2; the match to TRBD1 covers 9 bases. Germline loops: CDR1 SQVTM, CDR2 ANQGSEA. V lost 5 bases and J lost 8; bases outside the gene matches: 9. This CDR3 contains 13 residues. The CDR3 loop is CSVPGTGLLGYTF. The CDR3 nucleotides are TGCAGCGTTCCCGGGACAGGGCTTTTAGGCTACACCTTC. The full variable domain, in which reference TRBV29-1 and TRBJ1-2 provide the parts outside the CDR3, is SAVISQKPSRDICQRGTSLTIQCQVDSQVTMMFWYRQQPGQSLTLIATANQGSEATYESGFVIDKFPISRPNLTFSTLTVSNMSPEDSSIYLCSVPGTGLLGYTFGSGTRLTVV.

The chain has TRBV4-1 and TRBJ1-1; tentatively, D is TRBD1 (5 bases). Germline V CDR1 and CDR2: MGHRA, YSYEKL. This CDR3 is 14 amino acids long. Trimming left V 0 bases short and J 5 bases short, with 10 bases between. The CDR3 DNA reads TGCGCCAGCAGCCAAGATCCTTGGGGGACTGAAGCTTTCTTT. Amino acids: CASSQDPWGTEAFF.

The V call is TRBV7-8, the J call TRBJ2-1; a weak D match, TRBD1 (5 bases). The CDR3 loop spans 12 amino acids. V lost 0 bases and J lost 10, with 7 bases in between. The germline V gene encodes CDR1 SGHVS and CDR2 FQNEAQ. The CDR3: CASSLAQDEQFF. The CDR3 DNA reads TGTGCCAGCAGCTTAGCACAGGACGAGCAGTTCTTC.

The V and J genes are TRBV7-9 and TRBJ2-7, with TRBD2 matching 9 bases. The germline V gene encodes CDR1 SEHNR and CDR2 FQNEAQ (reference sequence). The CDR3 consists of 16 residues. V was clipped by 4 bases and J by 6 bases; unmatched bases: 13. Here the CDR3 DNA reads TGTGCCAGCAGCTCCCCGGCAGCGGGAGGAACGGCCGAGCAGTACTTC. It yields the protein CASSSPAAGGTAEQYF.

In regard to this clone: Other DNA variants within this sample encode the same CDR3. This rearrangement joins TRBV29-1 to TRBJ2-7; weak D call: TRBD1 (6 bases). With 1 base removed from V and 3 bases from J, the gap between germline ends came to 10 bases. This CDR3 has 13 amino acids. Per germline, CDR1 SQVTM and CDR2 ANQGSEA. This CDR3 is CSVEVAGVYEQYF. The DNA for the CDR3 is TGCAGCGTTGAAGTGGCAGGGGTCTACGAGCAGTACTTC.

The rearrangement uses TRBV27 and TRBJ1-2; the D gene is possibly TRBD1 (6 bases). Germline CDR1 and CDR2: MNHEY and SMNVEV (reference sequence). The CDR3 consists of 14 residues. Trimming pared 5 bases from V and 3 bases from J, leaving 13 bases between. CDR3 protein: CASSDGGLYYGYTF. The DNA of the CDR3 is TGTGCCAGCAGTGATGGGGGGCTTTACTATGGCTACACCTTC.

J is TRBJ2-1 and V is TRBV6-5; 12 nucleotides match TRBD2. The CDR3 consists of 15 residues. Trimming took 5 bases from V and 6 from J; bases not matched to a gene: 5. CDR1 and CDR2 from the germline V gene are MNHEY and SVGAGI. The CDR3 sequence is CASSAGLAGPNEQFF. The CDR3 region has the DNA TGTGCCAGCAGTGCGGGACTAGCGGGTCCCAATGAGCAGTTCTTC.

Only one count was recorded for this clone. V usage is TRBV6-5 and J usage is TRBJ2-7; maybe TRBD1 (5 bases). Deletions cut 4 bases from V and 2 bases from J, with 9 bases between. Germline loops: CDR1 MNHEY, CDR2 SVGAGI. CDR3 length: 13 amino acids. Here the CDR3 reads CASSWGEAYEQYF. In DNA, the CDR3 is TGTGCCAGCAGTTGGGGCGAGGCCTACGAGCAGTACTTC.

The rearrangement uses TRBV6-1 and TRBJ2-2, with TRBD2 as a possible D gene (5 bases). Trimming took 0 bases from V and 4 from J, leaving 21 bases between them. The CDR3 sequence is 19 residues long. From germline, CDR1 is MNHNS and CDR2 SASEGT. In nucleotides, the CDR3 is TGTGCCAGCAGTGAAGCGTCTAGCCGGATATATGGTTTCACCGGGGAGCTGTTTTTT. Amino acids: CASSEASSRIYGFTGELFF.

This clone was detected only once. This sequence joins TRBV7-6 and TRBJ2-7; D uncertain. Trimming removed 1 base at V and 1 base at J, with 8 bases between. The CDR3 consists of 14 residues. The germline V gene encodes CDR1 SGHVS and CDR2 FNYEAQ. CDR3 sequence: CASSLEFNSYEQYF. Written as DNA, the CDR3 is TGTGCCAGCAGCTTAGAGTTTAATTCCTACGAGCAGTACTTC.

A word on this clone: The sample carries other DNA sequences with the same CDR3. The chain carries TRBV7-9 and TRBJ2-2; 11 positions match TRBD1. There are 15 residues in the CDR3. With V trimmed by 4 bases and J by 5 bases, 3 bases remained unmatched. Germline CDR1 SEHNR, CDR2 FQNEAQ (reference sequence). The CDR3, as DNA: TGTGCCAGCAGCTCTAGGGACAGGGGGACCGGGGAGCTGTTTTTT. This sequence encodes CASSSRDRGTGELFF.

The chain couples TRBV11-2 to TRBJ2-3; D not certain. The germline gives CDR1 SGHAT, CDR2 FQNNGV. The CDR3 contains 15 residues. V lost 1 base and J lost 4, with 12 bases in between. The CDR3 sequence is CASSLGLYVADTQYF. CDR3 in DNA: TGTGCCAGCAGCTTAGGACTCTATGTCGCAGATACGCAGTATTTT.

This clone has just one count. V and J are TRBV28 and TRBJ2-4; TRBD2 might be the D (5 bases). The CDR3 consists of 16 residues. Trimming shortened V by 2 bases and J by 0 bases, and 11 bases separated the two germline ends. Germline V CDR1 and CDR2: MDHEN, SYDVKM. DNA of the CDR3: TGTGCCAGCAGTTTAGAGGGCAGTCTAGCCAAAAACATTCAGTACTTC. Protein: CASSLEGSLAKNIQYF.

In DNA, the CDR3 is TGTGCCACCAGCAGAGATCGAGACGGCCTCTATGGCTACACCTTC. Translating it yields CATSRDRDGLYGYTF. The chain carries TRBV15 and TRBJ1-2; D uncertain. Looked up from germline, CDR1 is LNHNV and CDR2 is YYDKDF (reference sequence). The V end lost 0 bases, the J end lost 4 bases, and 12 bases lay between the germline ends. The CDR3 is 15 amino acids.

This clone showed up just once. The rearrangement joins TRBV5-1 to TRBJ2-7; 9 bases fit TRBD1. J gave up 4 bases and V 3 bases, and 5 bases lay outside the gene matches. Looked up from germline, CDR1 is SGHRS and CDR2 is YFSETQ. This CDR3 is built from 14 residues. The CDR3 loop is CASSSRGQGYEQYF. CDR3 nucleotides: TGCGCCAGCAGCTCTCGGGGACAGGGATACGAGCAGTACTTC.

This chain connects TRBV29-1 to TRBJ1-2; no clear D gene. V shed 7 bases and J shed 0 bases, with 9 bases lying between them. This CDR3 contains 12 residues. Germline CDR1 is SQVTM and CDR2 is ANQGSEA. Here the CDR3 reads CSGGRANYGYTF. In DNA, the CDR3 is TGCAGCGGCGGGCGGGCTAACTATGGCTACACCTTC.

The CDR3 here is CATSRNPYSNQPQHF. The CDR3 nucleotides read TGTGCCACCAGCAGAAACCCTTATAGCAATCAGCCCCAGCATTTT. V is TRBV15 and J is TRBJ1-5; no definite D call. V was clipped by 2 bases and J by 0 bases, with 8 bases between them. This CDR3 is built from 15 residues. The V gene's germline CDR1 is LNHNV and CDR2 YYDKDF (reference sequence).

The chain recombines TRBV11-2 with TRBJ2-1; 7 positions match TRBD2. V shed 7 bases, J shed 7 bases, and the junction held 7 bases outside the gene matches. The germline gives CDR1 SGHAT, CDR2 FQNNGV. CDR3 length: 13 amino acids. Here the CDR3 DNA reads TGTGCCAGCAACTTGGGGGGACTAAATGAGCAGTTCTTC. Amino acid sequence: CASNLGGLNEQFF. Complete variable domain (other parts from reference TRBV11-2 and TRBJ2-1): EAGVAQSPRYKIIEKRQSVAFWCNPISGHATLYWYQQILGQGPKLLIQFQNNGVVDDSQLPKDRFSAERLKGVDSTLKIQPAKLEDSAVYLCASNLGGLNEQFFGPGTRLTVL.

The rearrangement uses TRBV7-3 and TRBJ2-2; D uncertain. Germline V gene data show CDR1 as SGHTA and CDR2 as FQGTGA. The CDR3 length is 13 residues. Trimming took 1 base from V and 5 from J, leaving 5 bases between them. This chain's CDR3 is CASSLRGTGELFF. The CDR3 coding sequence is TGTGCCAGCAGCTTAAGGGGTACCGGGGAGCTGTTTTTT.

The chain recombines TRBV14 with TRBJ2-1; 10 bases are shared with TRBD2. The CDR3 spans 15 residues. The junction had 0 bases not matched to a gene; V was cut back by 4 bases and J by 0 bases. The V gene's germline CDR1 is SGHDN and CDR2 FVKESK. CDR3 region: CASSRTSGSYNEQFF. CDR3 coding DNA: TGTGCCAGCAGCCGGACTAGCGGCTCCTACAATGAGCAGTTCTTC.

This clone was seen just once. The chain couples TRBV11-2 to TRBJ2-7; 7 bases fit TRBD1. Germline CDR1 reads SGHAT; CDR2 reads FQNNGV. Trimming took 4 bases from V and 5 from J; bases not matched to a gene: 8. The CDR3 is 14 residues long. This CDR3 reads CASSSEQGIHEQYF. CDR3 DNA sequence: TGTGCCAGCAGCTCTGAACAGGGGATCCACGAGCAGTACTTC.

The CDR3 region is CASSKGSYEQYF. The CDR3 coding sequence is TGTGCCAGCAGCAAGGGGTCCTACGAGCAGTACTTC. The chain links TRBV21-1 to TRBJ2-7. TRBV21-1 is deemed a pseudogene. The CDR3 consists of 12 residues.

This clone was observed a single time. V is TRBV5-5 and J is TRBJ2-5; 8 bases match TRBD2. CDR3 size: 16 residues. CDR1 SGHKS and CDR2 YYEKEE come from the germline V gene (reference sequence). The V segment lost 7 bases and the J segment 0 bases; nucleotides outside the gene matches: 11. This CDR3 is CASSSNGRGYQETQYF. The CDR3 DNA follows: TGTGCCAGCTCGTCGAACGGGAGGGGTTACCAAGAGACCCAGTACTTC.

This chain uses TRBV6-5 with TRBJ2-1; TRBD1 matches at 8 bases. Germline CDR1 and CDR2: MNHEY and SVGAGI. The junction had 5 bases not matched to a gene; V was cut back by 7 bases and J by 6 bases. CDR3 length equals 13 residues. The CDR3 here is CASTLTGGNEQFF. DNA of the CDR3: TGTGCCAGCACCCTAACAGGGGGCAATGAGCAGTTCTTC.

The chain is built from TRBV30 and TRBJ1-5, with D perhaps TRBD1 (5 bases). Germline CDR1 GTSNPN, CDR2 SVGIG (reference sequence). There are 15 residues in the CDR3. Trimming removed 2 bases at V and 1 base at J, with 12 bases between. DNA for the CDR3: TGTGCCTGGAGTACAGATAGACAGAGCAATCAGCCCCAGCATTTT. Translated, it gives CAWSTDRQSNQPQHF.

The gene calls are TRBV7-9 and TRBJ2-3; TRBD2 matches at 10 bases. V gave up 5 bases and J gave up 7 bases; unmatched junction bases: 12. Per germline, CDR1 SEHNR and CDR2 FQNEAQ (reference sequence). The CDR3 length is 16 residues. This CDR3 is CASSVDSGLARNTQYF. The DNA of the CDR3 is TGTGCCAGCAGCGTAGATTCGGGACTAGCGAGGAATACGCAGTATTTT.

The CDR3 spells CASSLAGLLETQYF. The CDR3 DNA reads TGTGCCAGCAGTTTAGCGGGACTCTTAGAGACCCAGTACTTC. The chain carries TRBV27 and TRBJ2-5, with D possibly TRBD2 on 6 matching bases. The CDR3 consists of 14 residues. In germline, CDR1 is MNHEY, CDR2 SMNVEV (reference sequence). V lost 2 bases to trimming and J lost 4 bases, with 11 bases between them.